The entry below gives a single TCR beta chain sequence along with its context. These data are taken from a study of blood T cell repertoires in COVID-19. Study context: The origin of the acute and convalescent COVID-19 samples was the United States, Italy and Spain. Sources were T cells, B-cell-depleted T cells, or PBMCs; the material itself was cDNA or gDNA.

Per the study methods: Reference gene primer amplification gave nucleated cell count estimates. Measured with immunoSEQ multiplex PCR; TCRdb has only the in-frame clones, and not every one. The D gene and trimming were derived from the DNA, and the V and J assignments and clone size from that table. The sample shows approximately 97,000 clones, nearly 90% of them seen only once. Trimming took off 7 bases at V and 4 bases at J, with 16 bases between the two ends. Germline CDR1 LNHDA, CDR2 SQIVND (reference sequence). The CDR3 sequence is 14 residues long. Sequencing input: peripheral blood. This chain links TRBV19 with TRBJ1-1; D may be TRBD1 (5 bases). The receptor's source is a man in his forties or fifties with active COVID-19. The CDR3 sequence: CASIHSGRGTEAFF. CDR3 nucleotides: TGTGCCAGTATTCATTCGGGTAGGGGCACTGAAGCTTTCTTT.